This T cell receptor beta chain was observed in a study of immune heterogeneity within non-small cell lung tumors. The starting template was genomic DNA from bulk tumor, around 660 ng per sample. While surgery was under way, several biopsies spaced far apart were taken per primary tumor. Those enrolled were patients newly diagnosed with untreated non-small cell lung cancer and undergoing curative surgery. In a multiplex PCR, 32 V and 13 J primers amplified TCR beta CDR3. TCRdb re-called the multiplex PCR reads with MiXCR, one entry per CDR3 protein. In the table there are about 3,000 distinct CDR3 sequences, 45% to 55% of which are singletons. The sequenced material came from lung tumor tissue. This TCR derives from a man in his sixties with non-small cell lung cancer.

The DNA of the CDR3 is TGTGCCAGTAGGAACGGACAGGGTTCTGGAAACACCATATATTTT. Encoded protein: CASRNGQGSGNTIYF. This chain joins TRBV19 and TRBJ1-3, with 8 positions matching TRBD1. The CDR3 consists of 15 residues. Germline CDR1 and CDR2: LNHDA and SQIVND (reference sequence). V gave up 6 bases and J gave up 1 base; unmatched junction bases: 5.